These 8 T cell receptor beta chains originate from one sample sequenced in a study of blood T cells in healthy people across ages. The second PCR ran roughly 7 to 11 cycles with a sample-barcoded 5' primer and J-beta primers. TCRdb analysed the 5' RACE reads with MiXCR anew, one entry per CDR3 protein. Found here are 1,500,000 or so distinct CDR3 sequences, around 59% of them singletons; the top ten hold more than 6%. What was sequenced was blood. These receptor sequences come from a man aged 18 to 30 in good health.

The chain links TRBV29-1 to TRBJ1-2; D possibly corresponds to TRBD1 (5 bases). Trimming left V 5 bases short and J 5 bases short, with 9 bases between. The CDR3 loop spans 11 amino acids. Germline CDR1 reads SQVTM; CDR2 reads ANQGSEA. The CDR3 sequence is CSVRTSYGYTF. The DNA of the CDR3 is TGCAGCGTTCGGACATCTTATGGCTACACCTTC.

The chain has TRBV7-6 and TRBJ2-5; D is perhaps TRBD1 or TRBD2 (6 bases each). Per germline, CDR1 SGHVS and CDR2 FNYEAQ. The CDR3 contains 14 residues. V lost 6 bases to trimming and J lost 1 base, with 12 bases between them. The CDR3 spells CASREGQPQETQYF. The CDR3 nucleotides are TGTGCCAGCAGGGAGGGACAACCCCAAGAGACCCAGTACTTC.

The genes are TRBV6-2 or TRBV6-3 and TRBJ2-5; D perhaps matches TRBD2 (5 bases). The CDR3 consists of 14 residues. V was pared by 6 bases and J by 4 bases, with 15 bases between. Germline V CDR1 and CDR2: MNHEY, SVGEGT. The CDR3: CASSRGLSGETQYF. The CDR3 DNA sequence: TGTGCCAGCAGCCGAGGACTGAGTGGAGAGACCCAGTACTTC.

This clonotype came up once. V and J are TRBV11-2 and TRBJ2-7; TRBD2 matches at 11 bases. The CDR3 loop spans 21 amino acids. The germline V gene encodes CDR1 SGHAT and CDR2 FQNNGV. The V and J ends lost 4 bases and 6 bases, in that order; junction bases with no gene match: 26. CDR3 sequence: CASSSGPSTTSGKGSMGEQYF. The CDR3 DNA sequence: TGTGCCAGCAGCTCCGGCCCCTCTACGACTAGCGGGAAGGGCTCTATGGGCGAGCAGTACTTC.

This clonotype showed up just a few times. CDR3 sequence (DNA): TGCAGTGCATTAACCCCGGGAAGGGTAGATACGCAGTATTTT. Encoded protein: CSALTPGRVDTQYF. V and J are TRBV20-1 and TRBJ2-3; D may be TRBD2 (5 bases). From germline, CDR1 is DFQATT and CDR2 SNEGSKA (reference sequence). This CDR3 comprises 14 residues. Trimming shortened V by 6 bases and J by 5 bases, and 18 bases separated the two germline ends.

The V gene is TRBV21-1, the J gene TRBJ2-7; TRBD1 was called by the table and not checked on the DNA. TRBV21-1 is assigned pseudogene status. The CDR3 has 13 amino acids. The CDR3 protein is CAGSDREYYEQYF. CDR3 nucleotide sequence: TGTGCCGGGTCAGACAGGGAGTACTACGAGCAGTACTTC.

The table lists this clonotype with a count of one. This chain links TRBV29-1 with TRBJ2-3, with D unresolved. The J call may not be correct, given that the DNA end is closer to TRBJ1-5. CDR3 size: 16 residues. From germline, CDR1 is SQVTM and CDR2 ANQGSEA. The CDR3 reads CSVHPILDSSTDTQHF. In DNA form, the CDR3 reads TGCAGCGTTCACCCAATTCTAGACTCTAGCACAGATACGCAGCATTTT.

CDR3: CSARPALGYEQYF. The DNA for the CDR3 is TGCAGTGCTAGGCCAGCATTGGGCTACGAGCAGTACTTC. The chain links TRBV20-1 to TRBJ2-4, with D hard to call. The end of the DNA aligns better with TRBJ2-7, so the J call may be wrong. This CDR3 has 13 residues. The germline V gene encodes CDR1 DFQATT and CDR2 SNEGSKA (reference sequence).